This passage covers 7 T cell receptor beta chains from one sample sequenced in a study of T cells expressing NK-cell markers. TCRdb re-called the 5' RACE reads; one entry per CDR3 protein, DNA not given. The listing contains approximately 150,000 distinct CDR3 sequences. The sample taken for sequencing was blood T cells: a sorted CD56 or NKG2C T cell subset, CD4+ or CD8+ T cells, or bulk PBMC T cells (not recorded which). These TCRs come from a woman between 18 and 70 years old in good health.

J is TRBJ1-6 and V is TRBV12-3 or TRBV12-4; TCRdb gives TRBD1 as the D gene, but with no DNA this cannot be confirmed. The CDR3 has 12 amino acids. CDR3 residues: CASSRGTGPLHF.

The V and J genes are TRBV5-5 and TRBJ1-2; no DNA is available, so the TRBD1 call from TCRdb remains unchecked. This CDR3 contains 15 residues. In germline, CDR1 is SGHKS, CDR2 YYEKEE (reference sequence). CDR3 protein: CASSLRGQGAFGYTF. Full variable domain (remainder filled in from reference TRBV5-5 and TRBJ1-2): DAGVTQSPTHLIKTRGQQVTLRCSPISGHKSVSWYQQVLGQGPQFIFQYYEKEERGRGNFPDRFSARQFPNYSSELNVNALLLGDSALYLCASSLRGQGAFGYTFGSGTRLTVV.

The V call is TRBV12-3 or TRBV12-4, the J call TRBJ1-2; the TCRdb D gene call, TRBD1, has no DNA to confirm it. This CDR3 contains 14 residues. CDR3 residues: CASSFSQGLYGYTF.

The rearrangement joins TRBV4-2 to TRBJ1-4; there is no DNA to check the TCRdb D call of TRBD1. In germline, CDR1 is LGHNA, CDR2 YNFKEQ. The CDR3 spans 18 residues. The CDR3 sequence: CASSQVSIQGARDEKLFF.

This chain joins TRBV25-1 and TRBJ1-3; the D gene TCRdb calls, TRBD1, cannot be checked with no DNA. The length of the CDR3 is 13 residues. Per germline, CDR1 MGHDK and CDR2 SYGVNS. CDR3 residues: CASARDIGNTIYF. Full variable domain (rest looked up from reference TRBV25-1 and TRBJ1-3): EADIYQTPRYLVIGTGKKITLECSQTMGHDKMYWYQQDPGMELHLIHYSYGVNSTEKGDLSSESTVSRIRTEHFPLTLESARPSHTSQYLCASARDIGNTIYFGEGSWLTVV.

The chain carries TRBV11-2 and TRBJ2-3. Per germline, CDR1 SGHAT and CDR2 FQNNGV. CDR3 size: 11 residues. The CDR3 sequence: CASSSRDTQYF.

The chain uses TRBV2 and TRBJ2-1; the D call of TRBD1 rests on TCRdb alone, since no DNA is present to check it. The CDR3 extends over 15 amino acids. CDR1 SNHLY and CDR2 FYNNEI come from the germline V gene. The CDR3 sequence: CASSEAGRQLAEQFF. Filled out from reference TRBV2 and TRBJ2-1, the complete variable domain reads EPEVTQTPSHQVTQMGQEVILRCVPISNHLYFYWYRQILGQKVEFLVSFYNNEISEKSEIFDDQFSVERPDGSNFTLKIRSTKLEDSAMYFCASSEAGRQLAEQFFGPGTRLTVL.